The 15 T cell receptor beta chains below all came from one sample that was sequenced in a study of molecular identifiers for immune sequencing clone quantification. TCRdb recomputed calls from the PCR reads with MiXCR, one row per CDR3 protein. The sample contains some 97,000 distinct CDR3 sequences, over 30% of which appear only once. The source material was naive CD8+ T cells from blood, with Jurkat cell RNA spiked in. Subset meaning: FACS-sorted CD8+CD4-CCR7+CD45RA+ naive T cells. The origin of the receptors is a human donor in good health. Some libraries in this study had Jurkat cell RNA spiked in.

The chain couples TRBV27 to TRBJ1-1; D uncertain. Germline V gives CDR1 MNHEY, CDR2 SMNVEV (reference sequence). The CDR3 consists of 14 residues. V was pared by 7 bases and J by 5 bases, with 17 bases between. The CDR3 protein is CASMGNLRWTEAFF. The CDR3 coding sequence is TGTGCCAGCATGGGCAACCTTCGATGGACTGAAGCTTTCTTT.

CDR3 region: CASSLESTHEQYF. As DNA, the CDR3 is TGTGCCAGCAGCTTAGAGAGTACCCACGAGCAGTACTTC. The J gene is TRBJ2-7, the V gene TRBV7-8, with D hard to call. V gave up 1 base and J gave up 5 bases, with 9 bases separating them. From germline, CDR1 is SGHVS and CDR2 FQNEAQ. This CDR3 is 13 amino acids long. Variable domain in full (rest from reference TRBV7-8 and TRBJ2-7): GAGVSQSPRYKVAKRGQDVALRCDPISGHVSLFWYQQALGQGPEFLTYFQNEAQLDKSGLPSDRFFAERPEGSVSTLKIQRTQQEDSAVYLCASSLESTHEQYFGPGTRLTVT.

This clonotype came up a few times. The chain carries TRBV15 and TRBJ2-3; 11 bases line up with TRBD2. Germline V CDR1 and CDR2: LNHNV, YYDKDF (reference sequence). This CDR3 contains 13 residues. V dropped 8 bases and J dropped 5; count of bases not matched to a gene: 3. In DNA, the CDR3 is TGTGCCACCCTCGGACTAGCGGGAGATACGCAGTATTTT. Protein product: CATLGLAGDTQYF.

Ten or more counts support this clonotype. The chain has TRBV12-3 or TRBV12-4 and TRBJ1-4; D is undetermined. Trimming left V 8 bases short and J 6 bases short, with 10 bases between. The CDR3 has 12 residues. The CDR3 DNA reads TGTGCCAGCCGTGAGGAGGATGAAAAACTGTTTTTT. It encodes CASREEDEKLFF.

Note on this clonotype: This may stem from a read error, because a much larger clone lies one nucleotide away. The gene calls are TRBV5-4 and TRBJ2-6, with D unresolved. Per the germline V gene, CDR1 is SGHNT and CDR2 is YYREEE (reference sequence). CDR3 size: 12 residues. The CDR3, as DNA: TGTGCCAGCTGCTTTGGGGCCAACGTCCTGACTTTC. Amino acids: CASCFGANVLTF. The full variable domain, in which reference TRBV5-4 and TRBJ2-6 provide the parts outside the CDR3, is ETGVTQSPTHLIKTRGQQVTLRCSSQSGHNTVSWYQQALGQGPQFIFQYYREEENGRGNFPPRFSGLQFPNYSSELNVNALELDDSALYLCASCFGANVLTFGAGSRLTVL.

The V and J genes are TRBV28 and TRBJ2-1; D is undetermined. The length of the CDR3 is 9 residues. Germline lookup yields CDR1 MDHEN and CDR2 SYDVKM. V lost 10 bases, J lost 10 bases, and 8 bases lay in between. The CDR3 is CATGREQFF. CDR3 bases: TGTGCCACGGGCCGGGAGCAGTTCTTC.

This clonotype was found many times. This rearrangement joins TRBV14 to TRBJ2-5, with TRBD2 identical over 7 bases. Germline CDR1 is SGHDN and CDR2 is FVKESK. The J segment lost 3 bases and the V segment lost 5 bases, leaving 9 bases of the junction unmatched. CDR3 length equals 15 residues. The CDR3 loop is CASSRFTSAEETQYF. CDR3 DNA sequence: TGTGCCAGCAGCAGATTTACTAGCGCCGAAGAGACCCAGTACTTC.

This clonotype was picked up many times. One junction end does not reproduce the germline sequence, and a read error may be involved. Here the CDR3 DNA reads TGTGCCAGCAGGGAAGGACAGGGCCCCTACCAGCCCCAGCATTTT. This encodes CASREGQGPYQPQHF. This chain connects TRBV2 to TRBJ1-5; TRBD1 aligns across 8 bases. This CDR3 contains 15 residues. CDR1 is SNHLY and CDR2 is FYNNEI in the germline V gene. Combining the CDR3 with reference TRBV2 and TRBJ1-5 gives the whole variable domain EPEVTQTPSHQVTQMGQEVILRCVPISNHLYFYWYRQILGQKVEFLVSFYNNEISEKSEIFDDQFSVERPDGSNFTLKIRSTKLEDSAMYFCASREGQGPYQPQHFGDGTRLSIL.

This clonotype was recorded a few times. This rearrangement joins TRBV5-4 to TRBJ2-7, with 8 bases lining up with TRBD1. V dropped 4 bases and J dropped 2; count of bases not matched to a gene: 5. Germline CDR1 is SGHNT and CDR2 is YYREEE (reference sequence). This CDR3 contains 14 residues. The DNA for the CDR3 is TGTGCCAGCAGCCCGGGACAGGCGGCCTACGAGCAGTACTTC. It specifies CASSPGQAAYEQYF. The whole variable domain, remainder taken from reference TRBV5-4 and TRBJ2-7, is ETGVTQSPTHLIKTRGQQVTLRCSSQSGHNTVSWYQQALGQGPQFIFQYYREEENGRGNFPPRFSGLQFPNYSSELNVNALELDDSALYLCASSPGQAAYEQYFGPGTRLTVT.

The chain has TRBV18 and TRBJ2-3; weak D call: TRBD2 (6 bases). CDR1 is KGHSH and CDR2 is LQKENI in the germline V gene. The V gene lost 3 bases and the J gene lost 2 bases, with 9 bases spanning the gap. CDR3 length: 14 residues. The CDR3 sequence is CASSPEGPTDTQYF. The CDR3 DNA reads TGTGCCAGCTCACCGGAGGGCCCCACAGATACGCAGTATTTT.

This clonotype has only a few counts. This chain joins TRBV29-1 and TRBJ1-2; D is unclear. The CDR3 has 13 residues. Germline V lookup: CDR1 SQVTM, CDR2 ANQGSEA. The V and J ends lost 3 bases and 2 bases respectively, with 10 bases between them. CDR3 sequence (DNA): TGCAGCGTTGAGTTACAGCCGAACTATGGCTACACCTTC. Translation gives CSVELQPNYGYTF. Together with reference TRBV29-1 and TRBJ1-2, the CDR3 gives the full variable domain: SAVISQKPSRDICQRGTSLTIQCQVDSQVTMMFWYRQQPGQSLTLIATANQGSEATYESGFVIDKFPISRPNLTFSTLTVSNMSPEDSSIYLCSVELQPNYGYTFGSGTRLTVV.

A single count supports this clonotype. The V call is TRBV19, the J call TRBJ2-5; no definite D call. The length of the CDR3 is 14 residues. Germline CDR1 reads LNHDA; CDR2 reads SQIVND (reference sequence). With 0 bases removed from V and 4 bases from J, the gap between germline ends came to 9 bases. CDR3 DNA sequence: TGTGCCAGTAGTATAGATCAAGGTAGAGAGACCCAGTACTTC. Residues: CASSIDQGRETQYF.

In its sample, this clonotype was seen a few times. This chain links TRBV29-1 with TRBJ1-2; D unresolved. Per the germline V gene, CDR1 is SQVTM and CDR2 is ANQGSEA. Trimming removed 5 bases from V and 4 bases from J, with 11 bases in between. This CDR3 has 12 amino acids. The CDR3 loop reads CSVRVLGYGYTF. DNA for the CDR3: TGCAGCGTTCGGGTCCTCGGCTATGGCTACACCTTC.

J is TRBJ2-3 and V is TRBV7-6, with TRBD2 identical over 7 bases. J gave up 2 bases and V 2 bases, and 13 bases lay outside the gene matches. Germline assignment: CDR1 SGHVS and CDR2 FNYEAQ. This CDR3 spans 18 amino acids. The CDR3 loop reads CASSLLLASGAPTDTQYF. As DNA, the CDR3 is TGTGCCAGCAGCTTACTTTTAGCTAGCGGAGCACCCACAGATACGCAGTATTTT. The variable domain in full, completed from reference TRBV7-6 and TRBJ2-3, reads GAGVSQSPRYKVTKRGQDVALRCDPISGHVSLYWYRQALGQGPEFLTYFNYEAQQDKSGLPNDRFSAERPEGSISTLTIQRTEQRDSAMYRCASSLLLASGAPTDTQYFGPGTRLTVL.

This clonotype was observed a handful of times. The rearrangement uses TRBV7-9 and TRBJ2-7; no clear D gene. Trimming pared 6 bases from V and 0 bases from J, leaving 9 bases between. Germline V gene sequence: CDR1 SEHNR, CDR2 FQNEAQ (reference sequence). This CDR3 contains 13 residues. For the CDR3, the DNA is TGTGCCAGCAGATACGAAAGCTCCTACGAGCAGTACTTC. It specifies CASRYESSYEQYF.